The 7 T cell receptor beta chains below all came from one sample that was sequenced in a study of vaccination and CD4 T cells after COVID-19. Their antigens are not known. Sequencing of cultured CD4+ T cell DNA used the Oncomine TCR Beta short-read assay. TCRdb itself ran the PCR reads through MiXCR, one entry per CDR3 protein. The sample has some 16,000 distinct CDR3 sequences, about half seen once; the top ten hold about 13%. Documented treatment: roughly 10-day PBMC culture with coronavirus spike peptide pools or control peptides (ViraFEST assay). Sequenced: CD4+ T cells from blood, cultured in vitro. Receptor source: a human donor who had recovered from COVID-19.

This clonotype was seen a few times. The chain has TRBV29-1 and TRBJ2-5; D ambiguous. The CDR3 runs to 11 residues. The V end lost 5 bases, the J end lost 2 bases, and 6 bases lay between the germline ends. The germline gives CDR1 SQVTM, CDR2 ANQGSEA. In DNA form, the CDR3 reads TGCAGCGTTCAGAAACAAGAGACCCAGTACTTC. Its translation is CSVQKQETQYF.

V usage is TRBV11-3 and J usage is TRBJ2-7; weak D call: TRBD1 (6 bases). Germline CDR1 and CDR2: SGHNT and YENEEA. Trimming took 4 bases from V and 3 from J, leaving 7 bases between them. This CDR3 comprises 12 residues. CDR3 loop: CASSSTGYEQYF. In nucleotides, the CDR3 is TGTGCCAGCAGCTCGACAGGCTACGAGCAGTACTTC.

V is TRBV7-2 and J is TRBJ1-1; possibly TRBD1 for D (6 bases). Per the germline V gene, CDR1 is SGHTA and CDR2 is FQGNSA. The CDR3 has 16 amino acids. V was trimmed by 0 bases and J by 3 bases, leaving 14 bases between them. DNA for the CDR3: TGTGCCAGCAGCTTAGCAGGTGGGGGCGGGTACACTGAAGCTTTCTTT. It is translated as CASSLAGGGGYTEAFF. The full variable domain, with the rest looked up from reference TRBV7-2 and TRBJ1-1, is GAGVSQSPSNKVTEKGKDVELRCDPISGHTALYWYRQSLGQGLEFLIYFQGNSAPDKSGLPSDRFSAERTGGSVSTLTIQRTQQEDSAVYLCASSLAGGGGYTEAFFGQGTRLTVV.

This rearrangement joins TRBV28 to TRBJ1-2, with 8 bases matching TRBD1. The germline gives CDR1 MDHEN, CDR2 SYDVKM. This CDR3 is 14 amino acids long. J lost 4 bases, V lost 5 bases, and 6 bases had no gene match. The CDR3 is CASSRDRISYGYTF. The CDR3 DNA reads TGTGCCAGCAGTAGGGACAGGATCTCCTATGGCTACACCTTC.

This clonotype was seen a few times. This chain connects TRBV6-2 or TRBV6-3 to TRBJ1-2, with D uncertain. V dropped 6 bases and J dropped 4 bases, with 6 bases sitting between them. The CDR3 length is 11 residues. The germline V gene has CDR1 MNHEY and CDR2 SVGEGT. The CDR3 DNA is TGTGCCAGCAGGTTCATCTATGGCTACACCTTC. Translating it yields CASRFIYGYTF.

This clonotype was picked up a small number of times. The gene calls are TRBV19 and TRBJ1-2, with TRBD1 as a possible D gene (5 bases). Germline-derived CDR1 and CDR2 are LNHDA and SQIVND (reference sequence). Trimming cost V 7 bases and J 1 base, with 13 bases left between them. The CDR3 extends over 14 amino acids. CDR3 in amino acids: CASIGATVNYGYTF. CDR3 coding DNA: TGTGCCAGTATTGGGGCAACCGTTAACTATGGCTACACCTTC.

This clonotype was counted between two and nine times. The rearrangement uses TRBV20-1 and TRBJ1-5; a weak D match, TRBD1 (5 bases). The CDR3 totals 15 residues. Between the trimmed V and J ends, which lost 5 bases and 1 base, there was a span of 15 bases. Germline V gives CDR1 DFQATT, CDR2 SNEGSKA (reference sequence). The CDR3 protein is CSALLRGISNQPQHF. CDR3 nucleotides: TGCAGTGCTCTTCTGCGGGGGATCAGCAATCAGCCCCAGCATTTT.